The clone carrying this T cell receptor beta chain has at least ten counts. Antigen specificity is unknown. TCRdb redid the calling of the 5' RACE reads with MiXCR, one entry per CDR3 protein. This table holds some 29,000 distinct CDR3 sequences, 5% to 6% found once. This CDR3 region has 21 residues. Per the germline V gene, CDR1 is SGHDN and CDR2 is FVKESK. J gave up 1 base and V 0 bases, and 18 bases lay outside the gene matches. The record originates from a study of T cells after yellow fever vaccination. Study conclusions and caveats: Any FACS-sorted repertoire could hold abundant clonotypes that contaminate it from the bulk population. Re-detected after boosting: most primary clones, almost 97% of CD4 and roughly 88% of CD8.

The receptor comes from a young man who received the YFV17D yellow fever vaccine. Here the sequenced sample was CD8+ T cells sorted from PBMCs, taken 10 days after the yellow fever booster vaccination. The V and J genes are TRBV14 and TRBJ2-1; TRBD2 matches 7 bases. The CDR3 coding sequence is TGTGCCAGCAGCCAAGATCTCGAGCGGCCCGATTTGGGGGGGTCCTACAATGAGCAGTTCTTC. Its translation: CASSQDLERPDLGGSYNEQFF.